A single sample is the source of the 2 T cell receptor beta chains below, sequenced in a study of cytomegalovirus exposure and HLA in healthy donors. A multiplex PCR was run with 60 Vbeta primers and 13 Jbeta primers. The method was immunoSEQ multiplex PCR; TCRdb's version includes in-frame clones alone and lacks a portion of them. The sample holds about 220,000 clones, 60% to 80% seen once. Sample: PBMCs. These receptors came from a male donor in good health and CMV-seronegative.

This chain's CDR3 is CSVIAGYNEQFF. CDR3 coding DNA: TGCAGCGTAATAGCGGGGTACAATGAGCAGTTCTTC. The chain couples TRBV29-1 to TRBJ2-1, with TRBD2 matching 8 bases. V was pared by 6 bases and J by 4 bases, with 2 bases of the junction left unmatched. Germline-derived CDR1 and CDR2 are SQVTM and ANQGSEA. This CDR3 is built from 12 residues.

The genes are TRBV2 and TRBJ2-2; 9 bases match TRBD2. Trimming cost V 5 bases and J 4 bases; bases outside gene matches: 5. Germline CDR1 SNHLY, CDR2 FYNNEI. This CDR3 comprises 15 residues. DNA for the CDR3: TGTGCCAGCAGTTTAGCGGGAGTATCCACCGGGGAGCTGTTTTTT. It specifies CASSLAGVSTGELFF.